This T cell receptor (beta chain) is drawn from a study of shared clonotypes between healthy human individuals. J was trimmed by 0 bases and V by 2 bases; bases with no gene match: 8. CDR1 SQVTM and CDR2 ANQGSEA come from the germline V gene. CDR3 length: 19 amino acids. As for this clone: The antigen remains unidentified.

The naive CD8 subset, CD45RO-negative cells positively selected for CCR7, excluded terminally differentiated effector memory CD45RA+ cells. Sequencing used immunoSEQ multiplex PCR; TCRdb keeps in-frame clones, though not all of them. The sample lists about 2.1 million clones, around 95% occurring once. Study-level points and caveats: Only a few donors were included, so the genetic and exposure-history diversity represented was limited.

This chain connects TRBV29-1 to TRBJ2-1; 15 positions match TRBD2. The sample comprised naive CD8+ T cells from PBMCs. This sequence originates from a man between 18 and 29 years old in good health. Some clones in this sample may be carry-over from other donors' samples. The chain's CDR3 is CSVEPTGTSGRSSYNEQFF. CDR3 DNA sequence: TGCAGCGTTGAACCCACCGGGACTAGCGGGAGGAGCTCCTACAATGAGCAGTTCTTC.